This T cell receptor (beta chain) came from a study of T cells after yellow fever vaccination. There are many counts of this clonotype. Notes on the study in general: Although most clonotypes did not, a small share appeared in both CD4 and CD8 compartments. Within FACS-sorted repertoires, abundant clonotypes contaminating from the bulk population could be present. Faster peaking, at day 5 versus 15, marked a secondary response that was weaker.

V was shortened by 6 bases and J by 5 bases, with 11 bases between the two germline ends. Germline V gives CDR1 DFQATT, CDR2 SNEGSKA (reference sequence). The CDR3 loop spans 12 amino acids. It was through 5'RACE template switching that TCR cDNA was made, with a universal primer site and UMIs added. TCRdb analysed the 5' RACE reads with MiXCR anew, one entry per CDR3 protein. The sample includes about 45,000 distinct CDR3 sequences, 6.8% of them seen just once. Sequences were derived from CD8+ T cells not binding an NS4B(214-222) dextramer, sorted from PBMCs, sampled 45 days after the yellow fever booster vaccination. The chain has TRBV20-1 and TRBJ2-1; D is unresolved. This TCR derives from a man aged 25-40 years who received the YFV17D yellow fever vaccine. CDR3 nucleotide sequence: TGCAGTGCCACCCCGGCTAACAATGAGCAGTTCTTC. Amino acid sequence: CSATPANNEQFF.